The 26 T cell receptor beta chains below come from one sample, sequenced in a study of CD8+ T cells in alopecia areata. Treatment of the sample: oral pan-JAK inhibitor, 5-10 mg twice daily. cDNA reverse transcribed from extracted RNA served as the sequencing template. The protocol was immunoSEQ multiplex PCR, while the TCRdb copy is restricted to in-frame clones and leaves out a portion. The sample holds around 200,000 clones; under 60% are singletons and the top ten take around an eighth. The sequencing used CD8+ T cells sorted from blood, collected at week 24, from a patient treated with tofacitinib. These receptors were collected from a human donor with alopecia areata.

The chain couples TRBV29-1 to TRBJ2-3; D may be TRBD2 (6 bases). This CDR3 contains 15 residues. Trimming shortened V by 0 bases and J by 0 bases, and 10 bases separated the two germline ends. In germline, CDR1 is SQVTM, CDR2 ANQGSEA. CDR3 DNA: TGCAGCGTTGAAGATTTGGGGAGGAGCACAGATACGCAGTATTTT. This sequence encodes CSVEDLGRSTDTQYF.

In its sample, this clone was seen a few times. V usage is TRBV29-1 and J usage is TRBJ2-3; TRBD2 is a possible D gene (5 bases). The germline V and J ends were trimmed by 0 bases and 8 bases, with 18 bases remaining between them. Per the germline V gene, CDR1 is SQVTM and CDR2 is ANQGSEA. The CDR3 covers 15 residues. In DNA form, the CDR3 reads TGCAGCGTTGAAGATGCGCTAGCCGTTGGCCCTACGCAGTATTTT. It translates to CSVEDALAVGPTQYF.

Regarding this clone: At one boundary the junction diverges from the germline segment, which might be a read error. Other DNA sequences from this sample encode an identical CDR3 as well. The rearrangement links TRBV7-9 to TRBJ1-1, with D uncertain. CDR1 is SEHNR and CDR2 is FQNEAQ in the germline V gene (reference sequence). The CDR3 spans 11 residues. The chain's CDR3 is CASSSGTEAFF. DNA for the CDR3: TGTGCCAGCAGCTCGGGAACTGAAGCCTTCTTT.

This chain joins TRBV20-1 and TRBJ2-7, with D perhaps TRBD2 (5 bases). Germline V gene sequence: CDR1 DFQATT, CDR2 SNEGSKA (reference sequence). The germline V and J ends were trimmed by 6 bases and 4 bases, with 7 bases remaining between them. The CDR3 contains 10 residues. The DNA of the CDR3 is TGCAGTGCGGGCGGGTACGAGCAGTACTTC. Protein: CSAGGYEQYF.

CDR3 loop: CASSFPRRGTEAFF. The CDR3 DNA follows: TGTGCCAGCAGCTTCCCTAGGAGGGGTACTGAAGCTTTCTTT. The chain uses TRBV5-6 and TRBJ1-1; D perhaps matches TRBD1 (5 bases). The germline V gene has CDR1 SGHDT and CDR2 YYEEEE. CDR3 length: 14 amino acids. The V gene lost 2 bases and the J gene lost 5 bases, with 13 bases spanning the gap.

The chain has TRBV7-9 and TRBJ1-2; 10 bases align to TRBD1. Germline V gene sequence: CDR1 SEHNR, CDR2 FQNEAQ (reference sequence). The CDR3 contains 14 residues. After removal of 7 bases from V and 5 bases from J, the junction contained 7 bases not matched to a gene. DNA for the CDR3: TGTGCCAGCACCCCGACAGGGGGCGAATATGGCTACACCTTC. It yields the protein CASTPTGGEYGYTF.

About this clone itself: The sample has other DNA sequences that encode this CDR3 too. This chain links TRBV5-1 with TRBJ1-5; D is ambiguous. CDR3 length equals 13 residues. Per the germline V gene, CDR1 is SGHRS and CDR2 is YFSETQ. Trimming took 0 bases from V and 4 from J, leaving 5 bases between them. CDR3 coding DNA: TGCGCCAGCAGCTTGGGAAGTAATCAGCCCCAGCATTTT. It encodes CASSLGSNQPQHF.

The rearrangement links TRBV5-6 to TRBJ2-1; D unresolved. The CDR3 is 13 amino acids. Per germline, CDR1 SGHDT and CDR2 YYEEEE. V gave up 4 bases and J gave up 7 bases, with 12 bases separating them. DNA for the CDR3: TGTGCCAGCAGCGCTTCAGGACGGAATGAGCAGTTCTTC. Translation gives CASSASGRNEQFF.

The rearrangement uses TRBV9 and TRBJ2-7; D is possibly TRBD2 (6 bases). There are 17 residues in the CDR3. The V end was cut by 0 bases, the J end by 2 bases, with 18 bases between. Germline V gene lookup returns CDR1 SGDLS and CDR2 YYNGEE. The CDR3 spells CASSVEGGLAPTYEQYF. Here the CDR3 DNA reads TGTGCCAGCAGCGTAGAAGGTGGGCTAGCGCCCACCTACGAGCAGTACTTC.

This clone was counted only a few times. The V and J genes are TRBV7-8 and TRBJ2-1; D gene unclear. The CDR3 extends over 14 amino acids. The germline V gene has CDR1 SGHVS and CDR2 FQNEAQ. With 0 bases removed from V and 2 bases from J, the gap between germline ends came to 5 bases. CDR3 amino acids: CASSLAFAYNEQFF. For the CDR3, the DNA is TGTGCCAGCAGCTTAGCGTTCGCCTACAATGAGCAGTTCTTC.

This rearrangement joins TRBV2 to TRBJ1-2; D unclear. Germline CDR1 is SNHLY and CDR2 is FYNNEI. The V end lost 7 bases, the J end lost 5 bases, and 8 bases lay between the germline ends. This CDR3 has 11 residues. The CDR3 region is CASKTAYGYTF. CDR3 nucleotides: TGTGCCAGCAAGACGGCTTATGGCTACACCTTC.

The table lists this clone with a few counts. The chain links TRBV13 to TRBJ2-5; perhaps D is TRBD1 or TRBD2 (5 bases each). With 2 bases removed from V and 2 bases from J, the gap between germline ends came to 12 bases. The CDR3 spans 15 residues. Germline lookup yields CDR1 PRHDT and CDR2 FYEKMQ (reference sequence). CDR3 in amino acids: CASSLTPGLQETQYF. For the CDR3, the DNA is TGTGCCAGCAGCTTAACCCCGGGGCTTCAAGAGACCCAGTACTTC.

This clone was detected only a few times. The J gene is TRBJ1-1, the V gene TRBV7-2; 9 bases match TRBD1. V dropped 2 bases and J dropped 5; count of bases not matched to a gene: 6. Germline lookup yields CDR1 SGHTA and CDR2 FQGNSA. The CDR3 loop spans 15 amino acids. CDR3 nucleotides: TGTGCCAGCAGCTTATCCGGGACAGGGTTTACTGAAGCTTTCTTT. Its translation: CASSLSGTGFTEAFF.

CDR3 in DNA: TGTGCCAGCAGCTTGGTTCAGGGGCGGGATGGCTACACCTTC. It is translated as CASSLVQGRDGYTF. V usage is TRBV5-8 and J usage is TRBJ1-2, with D perhaps TRBD1 (6 bases). Trimming shortened V by 0 bases and J by 6 bases, and 12 bases separated the two germline ends. This CDR3 has 14 amino acids. CDR1 and CDR2 (germline): SGHTS, YDEGEE.

CDR3 nucleotide sequence: TGTGCCAGCAGCCCGGGAACAGTATATGGCTACACCTTC. Protein: CASSPGTVYGYTF. The chain links TRBV5-6 to TRBJ1-2, with D hard to call. The germline V gene encodes CDR1 SGHDT and CDR2 YYEEEE. Trimming cost V 4 bases and J 5 bases, with 12 bases left between them. CDR3 length equals 13 residues.

This chain joins TRBV13 and TRBJ1-4, with TRBD1 identical over 8 bases. The ends lost 4 bases at V and 3 bases at J; junction bases unmatched: 13. Germline lookup yields CDR1 PRHDT and CDR2 FYEKMQ (reference sequence). CDR3 length: 18 residues. CDR3 in amino acids: CASSYRGMTGAANEKLFF. Written as DNA, the CDR3 is TGTGCCAGCAGCTACCGAGGGATGACAGGGGCGGCTAATGAAAAACTGTTTTTT.

The rearrangement links TRBV6-5 to TRBJ2-2, with no clear D. This CDR3 spans 12 amino acids. Germline lookup yields CDR1 MNHEY and CDR2 SVGAGI. The V end was cut by 8 bases, the J end by 7 bases, with 11 bases between. In DNA, the CDR3 is TGTGCCAGCTCCTCAGTGGGCGGGGAGCTGTTTTTT. Its translation: CASSSVGGELFF.

This clone was seen ten or more times. The chain combines TRBV19 with TRBJ2-3; the D is unclear. This CDR3 is 13 amino acids long. With 4 bases removed from V and 4 bases from J, the gap between germline ends came to 9 bases. The V gene's germline CDR1 is LNHDA and CDR2 SQIVND (reference sequence). CDR3 nucleotides: TGTGCCAGTAGTAGTGGGTCCGCAGATACGCAGTATTTT. This gives the protein CASSSGSADTQYF.

The chain carries TRBV6-6 and TRBJ1-1, with D perhaps matching TRBD1 (5 bases). The CDR3 runs 13 residues. Trimming removed 8 bases from V and 2 bases from J, with 12 bases in between. Looked up from germline, CDR1 is MNHNY and CDR2 is SVGAGI (reference sequence). CDR3 residues: CASDPRGNTEAFF. CDR3 bases: TGTGCCAGCGACCCTAGGGGCAACACTGAAGCTTTCTTT.

CDR3 protein: CASSEGGTGDEQYF. In DNA, the CDR3 is TGTGCCAGCAGTGAAGGAGGGACAGGGGACGAGCAGTACTTC. V usage is TRBV6-1 and J usage is TRBJ2-7; 10 bases are shared with TRBD1. J was trimmed by 5 bases and V by 1 base; bases with no gene match: 2. Germline-derived CDR1 and CDR2 are MNHNS and SASEGT. The CDR3 extends over 14 amino acids.

This clone was picked up a small number of times. V usage is TRBV29-1 and J usage is TRBJ2-2, with a weak D call TRBD1 (5 bases). Germline lookup yields CDR1 SQVTM and CDR2 ANQGSEA. V lost 4 bases and J lost 5, with 8 bases in between. This CDR3 has 12 residues. This chain's CDR3 is CSVGAGTGELFF. The CDR3 DNA reads as TGCAGCGTTGGAGCAGGGACCGGGGAGCTGTTTTTT.

The genes are TRBV19 and TRBJ2-1; D is possibly TRBD1 (5 bases). V was trimmed by 7 bases and J by 9 bases, leaving 10 bases between them. CDR1 and CDR2 from the germline V gene are LNHDA and SQIVND (reference sequence). This CDR3 comprises 11 residues. The CDR3 DNA is TGTGCCAGTACTCAGGGTTTTGAGCAGTTCTTC. It translates to CASTQGFEQFF.

This clone was counted a single time. CDR3 sequence reads: CSASSYTEAFF. DNA of the CDR3: TGCAGTGCCAGCAGTTACACTGAAGCTTTCTTT. The rearrangement links TRBV20-1 to TRBJ1-1; D is unresolved. V was pared by 6 bases and J by 3 bases, with 8 bases between. Per germline, CDR1 DFQATT and CDR2 SNEGSKA (reference sequence). This CDR3 comprises 11 residues.

This clone was seen only a few times. This chain connects TRBV29-1 to TRBJ2-7; D gene unclear. Trimming stripped 5 bases from V and 3 bases from J, with 20 bases between. Germline lookup yields CDR1 SQVTM and CDR2 ANQGSEA. The CDR3 is 15 residues long. The CDR3 nucleotides are TGCAGCGTTACCCTGTCATTCCAGGAACACTACGAGCAGTACTTC. Residues: CSVTLSFQEHYEQYF.

The chain joins TRBV5-6 to TRBJ2-7, with D uncertain. V gave up 7 bases and J gave up 3 bases, with 14 bases separating them. Per germline, CDR1 SGHDT and CDR2 YYEEEE. The CDR3 has 13 residues. The DNA of the CDR3 is TGTGCCAGCTCCACTGGATTTCTCTACGAGCAGTACTTC. Its protein is CASSTGFLYEQYF. Variable domain in full (rest from reference TRBV5-6 and TRBJ2-7): DAGVTQSPTHLIKTRGQQVTLRCSPKSGHDTVSWYQQALGQGPQFIFQYYEEEERQRGNFPDRFSGHQFPNYSSELNVNALLLGDSALYLCASSTGFLYEQYFGPGTRLTVT.

This clone came up a few times. The CDR3 DNA sequence: TGTGCCAGCAGCCCCGGAGGGATGAGTAGCAATCAGCCCCAGCATTTT. It encodes CASSPGGMSSNQPQHF. The J gene is TRBJ1-5, the V gene TRBV7-8; D ambiguous. CDR3 length equals 16 residues. The germline CDR1 and CDR2 sequences are SGHVS and FQNEAQ. The V end was cut by 5 bases, the J end by 0 bases, with 14 bases between.